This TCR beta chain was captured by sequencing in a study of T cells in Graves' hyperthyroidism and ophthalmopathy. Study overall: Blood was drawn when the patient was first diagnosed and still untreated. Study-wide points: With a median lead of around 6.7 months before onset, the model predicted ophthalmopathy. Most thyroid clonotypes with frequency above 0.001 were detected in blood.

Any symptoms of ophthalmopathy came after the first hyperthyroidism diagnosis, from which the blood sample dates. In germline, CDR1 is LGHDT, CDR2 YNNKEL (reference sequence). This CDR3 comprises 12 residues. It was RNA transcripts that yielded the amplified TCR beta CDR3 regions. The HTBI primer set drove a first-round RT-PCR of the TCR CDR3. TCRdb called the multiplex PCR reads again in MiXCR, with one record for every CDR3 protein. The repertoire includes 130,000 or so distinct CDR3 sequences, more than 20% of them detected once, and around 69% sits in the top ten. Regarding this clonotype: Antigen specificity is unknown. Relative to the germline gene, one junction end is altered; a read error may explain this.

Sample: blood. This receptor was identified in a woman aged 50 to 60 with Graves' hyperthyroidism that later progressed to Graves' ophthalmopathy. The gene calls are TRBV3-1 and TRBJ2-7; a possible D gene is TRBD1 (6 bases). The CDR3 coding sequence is TGCGCCAGCAGCCACCGACAGGACGAGCAGTACTTC. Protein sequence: CASSHRQDEQYF.